One sample yielded the 28 T cell receptor beta chains listed below, sequenced in a study of cytomegalovirus exposure and HLA in healthy donors. Vbeta (60) and Jbeta (13) primers were used in the PCR. Profiled with immunoSEQ multiplex PCR; TCRdb holds only in-frame clones, not every one. Its table lists approximately 190,000 clones. Sequenced: PBMCs. All receptors come from a man aged 25 to 40 in good health and CMV-seronegative.

This sequence joins TRBV29-1 and TRBJ2-2, with 9 nucleotides matching TRBD1. This CDR3 spans 13 amino acids. Germline lookup yields CDR1 SQVTM and CDR2 ANQGSEA. Losses at the gene ends were 6 bases for V and 7 bases for J; bases not matched to a gene: 6. In DNA, the CDR3 is TGCAGCGTAACAGGGGGCGCGGGCGGGGAGCTGTTTTTT. Translated, it gives CSVTGGAGGELFF.

J is TRBJ2-1 and V is TRBV4-1; 9 bases are a match to TRBD2. Germline CDR1 reads MGHRA; CDR2 reads YSYEKL. Trimming at V came to 2 bases and at J to 2 bases, leaving 13 bases not matched to a gene. The CDR3 runs 19 residues. The CDR3 spells CASSQKPPGSGSPYNEQFF. Here the CDR3 DNA reads TGCGCCAGCAGCCAAAAGCCTCCAGGTAGCGGGAGTCCCTACAATGAGCAGTTCTTC.

This rearrangement joins TRBV18 to TRBJ1-6, with 7 bases identical to TRBD1. Germline loops: CDR1 KGHSH, CDR2 LQKENI. CDR3 size: 15 residues. V trimming: 3 bases; J trimming: 7 bases; junction bases outside the gene matches: 6. CDR3 in DNA: TGTGCCAGCTCACCGTCCGGGACAGAGAATTCACCCCTCCACTTT. Protein product: CASSPSGTENSPLHF.

This chain joins TRBV11-3 and TRBJ2-7; the match to TRBD1 covers 8 bases. CDR1 is SGHNT and CDR2 is YENEEA in the germline V gene. V shed 5 bases and J 2 bases; nucleotides not matched to a gene: 8. This CDR3 has 15 amino acids. DNA for the CDR3: TGTGCCAGCAGCCCCGGACAGGGCAAGACCTACGAGCAGTACTTC. This codes for CASSPGQGKTYEQYF.

CDR3 nucleotide sequence: TGCGCCAGCAGCCAAGGAGGTTTTATGACAGGGGTTATCGGGGAGCTGTTTTTT. It codes for CASSQGGFMTGVIGELFF. The chain has TRBV4-1 and TRBJ2-2; TRBD1 aligns across 8 bases. This CDR3 spans 18 amino acids. V lost 1 base, J lost 7 bases, and 14 bases stayed unmatched. The V gene's germline CDR1 is MGHRA and CDR2 YSYEKL.

This chain connects TRBV10-2 to TRBJ2-7, with 11 bases aligning to TRBD2. The CDR3 contains 14 residues. Trimming took 7 bases from V and 5 from J; bases not matched to a gene: 7. Germline CDR1 is WSHSY and CDR2 is SAAADI. The CDR3 loop is CASTRTSGSDEQYF. The CDR3 DNA reads as TGCGCCAGCACCCGGACTAGCGGGTCTGACGAGCAGTACTTC.

The rearrangement links TRBV5-5 to TRBJ1-5; 7 positions match TRBD1. The V segment lost 4 bases and the J segment 5 bases; nucleotides outside the gene matches: 6. This CDR3 has 14 amino acids. In germline, CDR1 is SGHKS, CDR2 YYEKEE (reference sequence). The CDR3 sequence: CASSAHQGDQPQHF. Written as DNA, the CDR3 is TGTGCCAGCAGCGCCCATCAGGGGGATCAGCCCCAGCATTTT.

Notes on this clone: A junction boundary mismatches the germline segment, possibly from a read error. The chain employs TRBV5-4 and TRBJ2-2, with TRBD2 matching over 9 bases. Germline assignment: CDR1 SGHNT and CDR2 YYREEE (reference sequence). The CDR3 loop spans 15 amino acids. Here the CDR3 DNA reads TGTGCTAGCAGCCTTAGCGGGAGCAAGGCCGGGGAGCTGTTTTTT. It yields the protein CASSLSGSKAGELFF.

V gene TRBV14 combines with J gene TRBJ2-2, with 15 bases identical to TRBD2. After removal of 3 bases from V and 0 bases from J, the junction contained 11 bases not matched to a gene. From germline, CDR1 is SGHDN and CDR2 FVKESK. The CDR3 has 21 residues. CDR3 residues: CASSHLEGLAGGPTNTGELFF. Here the CDR3 DNA reads TGTGCCAGCAGCCACCTGGAGGGACTAGCGGGAGGACCAACGAACACCGGGGAGCTGTTTTTT.

This rearrangement joins TRBV19 to TRBJ1-1; 7 nucleotides align to TRBD1. The CDR3 totals 14 residues. Germline CDR1 reads LNHDA; CDR2 reads SQIVND (reference sequence). The junction had 2 bases not matched to a gene; V was cut back by 3 bases and J by 1 base. The CDR3 is CASSIRQGNTEAFF. The CDR3 nucleotides read TGTGCCAGTAGTATCAGACAGGGGAACACTGAAGCTTTCTTT.

This chain connects TRBV10-3 to TRBJ1-2; 10 bases are a match to TRBD1. Losses at the gene ends were 6 bases for V and 7 bases for J; bases not matched to a gene: 5. The CDR3 runs to 13 residues. Germline CDR1 ENHRY, CDR2 SYGVKD. CDR3 loop: CAISETGGGGYTF. DNA for the CDR3: TGTGCCATCAGCGAGACAGGGGGCGGTGGCTACACCTTC.

The rearrangement joins TRBV6-5 to TRBJ1-1; TRBD1 agrees at 7 bases. The germline V gene has CDR1 MNHEY and CDR2 SVGAGI. The CDR3 covers 15 residues. J lost 2 bases, V lost 8 bases, and 11 bases had no gene match. The DNA of the CDR3 is TGTGCCAGCCGCGCCCGGGACAGCAGTAACACTGAAGCTTTCTTT. Its translation: CASRARDSSNTEAFF.

The gene calls are TRBV5-1 and TRBJ1-3, with D maybe TRBD1 (5 bases). Per germline, CDR1 SGHRS and CDR2 YFSETQ. The V end was cut by 0 bases, the J end by 1 base, with 11 bases between. The CDR3 totals 16 residues. The CDR3 loop reads CASSLVGGVSGNTIYF. The DNA for the CDR3 is TGCGCCAGCAGCTTGGTCGGGGGGGTATCTGGAAACACCATATATTTT.

The chain is built from TRBV7-9 and TRBJ2-7; TRBD1 aligns across 9 bases. J gave up 6 bases and V 5 bases, and 8 bases lay outside the gene matches. Looked up from germline, CDR1 is SEHNR and CDR2 is FQNEAQ (reference sequence). There are 14 residues in the CDR3. CDR3 bases: TGTGCCAGCAGCGTATCCGGGACAGGGCTCGAGCAGTACTTC. Amino acid sequence: CASSVSGTGLEQYF.

The CDR3 reads CASSLGSLREETQYF. The CDR3 DNA reads TGTGCCAGCAGCTTAGGTAGTCTGAGGGAAGAGACCCAGTACTTC. The J gene is TRBJ2-5, the V gene TRBV7-9; possibly TRBD2 for D (5 bases). V lost 1 base to trimming and J lost 3 bases, with 12 bases between them. CDR1 SEHNR and CDR2 FQNEAQ come from the germline V gene (reference sequence). The CDR3 sequence is 15 residues long.

The chain is built from TRBV12-2 and TRBJ1-1. TRBV12-2 corresponds to a pseudogene. The CDR3 is made up of 18 amino acids. CDR3 nucleotide sequence: TGTGCAAGTCGCCCCCTGGTGCGGGGGGAGAGAATGAACACTGAAGCTTTCTTT. This translates into CASRPLVRGERMNTEAFF.

The J gene is TRBJ2-7, the V gene TRBV19, with 10 bases fitting TRBD1. The CDR3 length is 14 residues. Germline trimming cut 6 bases from V and 2 bases from J; bases unmatched to any gene: 4. Per germline, CDR1 LNHDA and CDR2 SQIVND (reference sequence). The CDR3 loop is CASSRQGATYEQYF. CDR3 DNA sequence: TGTGCCAGTAGCAGACAGGGGGCCACCTACGAGCAGTACTTC.

This chain connects TRBV7-9 to TRBJ2-7; tentatively, D is TRBD1 (6 bases). V lost 4 bases, J lost 3 bases, and 13 bases lay in between. In germline, CDR1 is SEHNR, CDR2 FQNEAQ (reference sequence). CDR3 size: 14 residues. CDR3 sequence: CASSSQGTVYEQYF. As DNA, the CDR3 is TGTGCCAGCAGCTCCCAGGGGACGGTCTACGAGCAGTACTTC.

The chain recombines TRBV28 with TRBJ2-7; 9 positions match TRBD2. Per germline, CDR1 MDHEN and CDR2 SYDVKM. V gave up 5 bases and J gave up 2 bases; unmatched junction bases: 10. The CDR3 loop spans 16 amino acids. The CDR3 is CASSSHSGSIAYEQYF. CDR3 DNA sequence: TGTGCCAGCAGTAGCCATAGCGGGAGTATCGCCTACGAGCAGTACTTC.

The chain employs TRBV9 and TRBJ2-3, with D unclear. The CDR3 covers 14 residues. The germline gives CDR1 SGDLS, CDR2 YYNGEE. The V end lost 4 bases, the J end lost 4 bases, and 13 bases lay between the germline ends. The CDR3 nucleotides are TGTGCCAGCAGCACCCAGCTCCGGGCAGATACGCAGTATTTT. It translates to CASSTQLRADTQYF.

The rearrangement joins TRBV28 to TRBJ2-5, with 10 bases that match TRBD1. V was clipped by 2 bases and J by 5 bases; unmatched bases: 8. This CDR3 comprises 16 residues. CDR1 is MDHEN and CDR2 is SYDVKM in the germline V gene. The CDR3 bases are TGTGCCAGCAGTTTAATCGGGACAGGGGTGAGCGAGACCCAGTACTTC. This codes for CASSLIGTGVSETQYF.

The genes are TRBV18 and TRBJ1-2; D gene unclear. CDR3 size: 14 residues. Trimming left V 3 bases short and J 1 base short, with 9 bases between. The germline CDR1 and CDR2 sequences are KGHSH and LQKENI. CDR3: CASSPPTGNYGYTF. The DNA for the CDR3 is TGTGCCAGCTCACCTCCTACGGGTAACTATGGCTACACCTTC.

The chain uses TRBV11-3 and TRBJ2-7; 9 bases fit TRBD1. The germline CDR1 and CDR2 sequences are SGHNT and YENEEA. The CDR3 is 14 residues long. V lost 7 bases, J lost 4 bases, and 8 bases stayed unmatched. CDR3 nucleotides: TGTGCCAGCAAACCCGGGACAGGGCCTTACGAGCAGTACTTC. Protein: CASKPGTGPYEQYF.

The chain recombines TRBV29-1 with TRBJ2-5; 9 positions agree with TRBD1. The CDR3 is 14 amino acids. Germline V gene sequence: CDR1 SQVTM, CDR2 ANQGSEA. Trimming cost V 4 bases and J 2 bases; bases outside gene matches: 5. The CDR3 DNA reads as TGCAGCGTTGCCGGGACAGGGCTTCAAGAGACCCAGTACTTC. Translated, it gives CSVAGTGLQETQYF. Full variable domain (outside the CDR3, taken from reference TRBV29-1 and TRBJ2-5): SAVISQKPSRDICQRGTSLTIQCQVDSQVTMMFWYRQQPGQSLTLIATANQGSEATYESGFVIDKFPISRPNLTFSTLTVSNMSPEDSSIYLCSVAGTGLQETQYFGPGTRLLVL.

This rearrangement joins TRBV6-5 to TRBJ2-7; D is ambiguous. The CDR3 totals 11 residues. Germline CDR1 is MNHEY and CDR2 is SVGAGI. V was trimmed by 8 bases and J by 5 bases, leaving 10 bases between them. CDR3 sequence (DNA): TGTGCCAGCTTTACGCGCGACGAGCAGTACTTC. Protein sequence: CASFTRDEQYF.

The genes are TRBV27 and TRBJ2-3, with 7 bases that match TRBD1. J was trimmed by 3 bases and V by 8 bases; bases with no gene match: 11. The germline CDR1 and CDR2 sequences are MNHEY and SMNVEV (reference sequence). The CDR3 spans 15 residues. The CDR3 DNA reads TGTGCCAGCGTCTCCGGGGCAGGGGGAACAGATACGCAGTATTTT. This sequence encodes CASVSGAGGTDTQYF.

The rearrangement joins TRBV19 to TRBJ1-5, with D possibly TRBD1 on 6 matching bases. The germline V gene has CDR1 LNHDA and CDR2 SQIVND (reference sequence). The V gene lost 4 bases and the J gene lost 4 bases, with 11 bases spanning the gap. The CDR3 runs 14 residues. CDR3 coding DNA: TGTGCCAGTAGTACCCGGGACACGAATCAGCCCCAGCATTTT. It translates to CASSTRDTNQPQHF.

This chain links TRBV7-6 with TRBJ1-3, with a possible D match to TRBD1 (5 bases). Germline lookup yields CDR1 SGHVS and CDR2 FNYEAQ. The CDR3 sequence is 16 residues long. V gave up 2 bases and J gave up 4 bases, with 15 bases separating them. The CDR3 spells CASSLQGAVAGNTIYF. The CDR3 DNA is TGTGCCAGCAGCTTACAAGGGGCCGTCGCCGGAAACACCATATATTTT. The whole variable domain, filled in from reference TRBV7-6 and TRBJ1-3, reads GAGVSQSPRYKVTKRGQDVALRCDPISGHVSLYWYRQALGQGPEFLTYFNYEAQQDKSGLPNDRFSAERPEGSISTLTIQRTEQRDSAMYRCASSLQGAVAGNTIYFGEGSWLTVV.